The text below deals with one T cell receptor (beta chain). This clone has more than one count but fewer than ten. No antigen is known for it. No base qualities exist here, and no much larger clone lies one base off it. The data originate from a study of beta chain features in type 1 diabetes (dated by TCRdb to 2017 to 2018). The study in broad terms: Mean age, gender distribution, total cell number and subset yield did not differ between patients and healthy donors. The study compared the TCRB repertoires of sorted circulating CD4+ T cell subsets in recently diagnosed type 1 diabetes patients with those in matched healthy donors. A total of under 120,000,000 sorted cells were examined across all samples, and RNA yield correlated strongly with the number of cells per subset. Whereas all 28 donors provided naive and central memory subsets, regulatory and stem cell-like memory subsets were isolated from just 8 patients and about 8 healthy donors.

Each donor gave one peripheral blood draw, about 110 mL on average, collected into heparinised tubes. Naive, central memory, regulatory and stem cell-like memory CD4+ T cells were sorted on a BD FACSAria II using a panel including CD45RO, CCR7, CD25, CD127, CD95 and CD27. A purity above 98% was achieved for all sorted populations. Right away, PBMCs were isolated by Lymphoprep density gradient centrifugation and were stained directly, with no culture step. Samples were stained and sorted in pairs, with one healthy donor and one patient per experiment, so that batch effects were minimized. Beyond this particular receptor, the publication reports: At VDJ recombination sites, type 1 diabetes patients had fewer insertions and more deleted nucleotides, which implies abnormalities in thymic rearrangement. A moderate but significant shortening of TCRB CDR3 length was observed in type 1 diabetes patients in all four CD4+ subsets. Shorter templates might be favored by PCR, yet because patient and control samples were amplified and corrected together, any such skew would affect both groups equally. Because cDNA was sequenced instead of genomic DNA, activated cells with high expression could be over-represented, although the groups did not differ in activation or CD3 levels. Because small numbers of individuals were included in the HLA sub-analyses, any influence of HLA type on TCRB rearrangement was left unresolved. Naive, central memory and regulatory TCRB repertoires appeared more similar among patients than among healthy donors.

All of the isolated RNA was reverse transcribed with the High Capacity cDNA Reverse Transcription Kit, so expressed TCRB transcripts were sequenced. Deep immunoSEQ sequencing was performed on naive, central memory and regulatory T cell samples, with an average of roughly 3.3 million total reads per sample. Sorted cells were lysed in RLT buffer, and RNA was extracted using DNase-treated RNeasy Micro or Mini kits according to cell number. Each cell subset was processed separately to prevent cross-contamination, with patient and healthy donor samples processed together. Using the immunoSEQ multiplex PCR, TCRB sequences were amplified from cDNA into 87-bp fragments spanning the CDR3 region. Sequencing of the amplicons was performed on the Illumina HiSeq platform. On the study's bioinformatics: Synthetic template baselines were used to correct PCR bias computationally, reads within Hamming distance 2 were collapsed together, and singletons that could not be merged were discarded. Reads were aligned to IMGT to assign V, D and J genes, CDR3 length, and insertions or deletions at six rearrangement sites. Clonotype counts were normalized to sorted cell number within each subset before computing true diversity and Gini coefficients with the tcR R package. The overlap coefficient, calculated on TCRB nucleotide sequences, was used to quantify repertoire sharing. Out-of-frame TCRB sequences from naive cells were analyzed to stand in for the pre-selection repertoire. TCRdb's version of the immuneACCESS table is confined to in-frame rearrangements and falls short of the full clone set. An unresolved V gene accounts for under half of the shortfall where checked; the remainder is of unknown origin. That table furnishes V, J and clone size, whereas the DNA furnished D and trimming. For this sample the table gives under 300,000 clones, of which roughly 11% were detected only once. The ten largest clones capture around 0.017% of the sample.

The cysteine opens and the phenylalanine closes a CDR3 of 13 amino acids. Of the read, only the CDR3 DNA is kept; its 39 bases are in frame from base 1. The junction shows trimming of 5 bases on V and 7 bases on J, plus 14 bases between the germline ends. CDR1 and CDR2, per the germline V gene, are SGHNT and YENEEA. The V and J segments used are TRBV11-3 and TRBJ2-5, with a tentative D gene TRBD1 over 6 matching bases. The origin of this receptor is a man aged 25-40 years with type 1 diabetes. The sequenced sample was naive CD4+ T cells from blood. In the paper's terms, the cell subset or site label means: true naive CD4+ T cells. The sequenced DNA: TGTGCCAGCAGCGCCGCGGACAGCTCGACCCAGTACTTC. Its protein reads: CASSAADSSTQYF.